The 10 T cell receptor beta chains given below trace back to one sample, sequenced in a study of siplizumab effects on memory and regulatory T cells. Assay: immunoSEQ multiplex PCR; the TCRdb copy retains only in-frame clones and omits some. In the table there are 100,000 or so clones, about 94% of which are singletons. The sequenced material came from non-Treg CD4+ T cells sorted from blood. These receptors were collected from a human donor in good health.

This clone has only a few counts. This chain links TRBV7-9 with TRBJ2-1; 11 nucleotides agree with TRBD1. Trimming took 3 bases from V and 8 from J; bases not matched to a gene: 6. The CDR3 runs 15 residues. The V gene's germline CDR1 is SEHNR and CDR2 FQNEAQ (reference sequence). This CDR3 is CASSLGQGVIDEQFF. The DNA of the CDR3 is TGTGCCAGCAGCTTGGGACAGGGGGTTATCGATGAGCAGTTCTTC.

The chain links TRBV30 to TRBJ2-7, with 8 bases aligning to TRBD1. The CDR3 sequence is 15 residues long. Per the germline V gene, CDR1 is GTSNPN and CDR2 is SVGIG (reference sequence). J lost 1 base, V lost 3 bases, and 8 bases had no gene match. The CDR3 coding sequence is TGTGCCTGGAGGGATGGACAGGGAAGGTCCTACGAGCAGTACTTC. It codes for CAWRDGQGRSYEQYF.

The chain is built from TRBV5-4 and TRBJ2-5; 9 bases map to TRBD2. This CDR3 contains 16 residues. With 0 bases clipped from V and 4 bases from J, the junction kept 7 bases outside the gene matches. CDR1 and CDR2 (germline): SGHNT, YYREEE (reference sequence). Here the CDR3 DNA reads TGTGCCAGCAGCTTGGGGGGTAGCGGGAGTGGAGAGACCCAGTACTTC. It specifies CASSLGGSGSGETQYF.

This clone has only one observation. V gene TRBV9 combines with J gene TRBJ2-1, with TRBD2 identical over 7 bases. Germline assignment: CDR1 SGDLS and CDR2 YYNGEE. V lost 2 bases, J lost 4 bases, and 9 bases stayed unmatched. The CDR3 extends over 16 amino acids. The CDR3: CASSVTGGDHYNEQFF. The CDR3 DNA is TGTGCCAGCAGCGTCACGGGGGGAGATCATTACAATGAGCAGTTCTTC. Supplemented by reference TRBV9 and TRBJ2-1, the full variable domain reads DSGVTQTPKHLITATGQRVTLRCSPRSGDLSVYWYQQSLDQGLQFLIQYYNGEERAKGNILERFSAQQFPDLHSELNLSSLELGDSALYFCASSVTGGDHYNEQFFGPGTRLTVL.

The V and J genes are TRBV19 and TRBJ2-1, with 13 nucleotides matching TRBD2. CDR1 is LNHDA and CDR2 is SQIVND in the germline V gene (reference sequence). V gave up 5 bases and J gave up 6 bases; unmatched junction bases: 4. The CDR3 runs 15 residues. CDR3 sequence: CASSRLAGGRNEQFF. CDR3 bases: TGTGCCAGTAGTCGACTAGCGGGAGGTCGCAATGAGCAGTTCTTC.

The chain is built from TRBV6-4 and TRBJ2-2; D uncertain. The CDR3 covers 16 residues. The germline gives CDR1 MRHNA, CDR2 SNTAGT. Deletions cut 0 bases from V and 2 bases from J, with 10 bases between. Here the CDR3 reads CASSDSWPRNTGELFF. DNA of the CDR3: TGTGCCAGCAGTGACTCCTGGCCACGTAACACCGGGGAGCTGTTTTTT.

V gene TRBV4-1 combines with J gene TRBJ2-7; D is unresolved. Trimming removed 4 bases from V and 6 bases from J, with 16 bases in between. The CDR3 has 14 residues. The germline CDR1 and CDR2 sequences are MGHRA and YSYEKL. For the CDR3, the DNA is TGCGCCAGCAGCCGAAGGGCCGCGAGCTTCGAGCAGTACTTC. Translated: CASSRRAASFEQYF.

This clone was observed once. The chain recombines TRBV2 with TRBJ2-3; a weak D match, TRBD2 (5 bases). The CDR3 is made up of 15 amino acids. Germline V gene lookup returns CDR1 SNHLY and CDR2 FYNNEI. Trimming stripped 7 bases from V and 2 bases from J, with 16 bases between. This CDR3 is CASTHREGPTDTQYF. The CDR3 coding sequence is TGTGCCAGCACTCACCGCGAGGGTCCCACAGATACGCAGTATTTT. Full variable domain (rest looked up from reference TRBV2 and TRBJ2-3): EPEVTQTPSHQVTQMGQEVILRCVPISNHLYFYWYRQILGQKVEFLVSFYNNEISEKSEIFDDQFSVERPDGSNFTLKIRSTKLEDSAMYFCASTHREGPTDTQYFGPGTRLTVL.

This chain uses TRBV11-2 with TRBJ1-3; D gene unclear. The V and J ends lost 5 bases and 0 bases respectively, with 17 bases between them. Germline V gene lookup returns CDR1 SGHAT and CDR2 FQNNGV. The CDR3 length is 17 residues. The DNA of the CDR3 is TGTGCCAGCAGCCAAACCACGGCAGCCTTCTCTGGAAACACCATATATTTT. It yields the protein CASSQTTAAFSGNTIYF.

This clone was seen once. The V gene is TRBV19, the J gene TRBJ1-2, with 7 positions matching TRBD1. Germline CDR1 reads LNHDA; CDR2 reads SQIVND (reference sequence). This CDR3 spans 14 amino acids. Losses at the gene ends were 6 bases for V and 7 bases for J; bases not matched to a gene: 11. In nucleotides, the CDR3 is TGTGCCAGTAGAAACACACAGGGGCTGGGTGGCTACACCTTC. Protein product: CASRNTQGLGGYTF.